Sequencing of this T cell receptor beta chain was carried out in a study of graft-versus-host responses after intestinal transplantation. TCRdb's table, derived via immunoSEQ multiplex PCR, lists solely in-frame clones and lacks some. The sample records 99,000 or so clones, roughly 87% being singletons. This CDR3 has 18 residues. From germline, CDR1 is SEHNR and CDR2 FQNEAQ (reference sequence). Points on this clone: What it binds is unknown.

This rearrangement joins TRBV7-9 to TRBJ2-5; 10 bases match TRBD1. The J call may be mistaken, given a closer DNA end match to TRBJ2-7. This TCR was recovered from a human donor who received an intestinal transplant. Specimen: unstimulated CD4+ T cells sorted from spleen or lymph node cells, collected before intestinal transplant. The CDR3 sequence: CASSSKAGQGLSSYEQYF. CDR3 DNA sequence: TGTGCCAGCAGCTCTAAAGCGGGACAGGGGCTTAGCTCCTACGAGCAGTACTTC.